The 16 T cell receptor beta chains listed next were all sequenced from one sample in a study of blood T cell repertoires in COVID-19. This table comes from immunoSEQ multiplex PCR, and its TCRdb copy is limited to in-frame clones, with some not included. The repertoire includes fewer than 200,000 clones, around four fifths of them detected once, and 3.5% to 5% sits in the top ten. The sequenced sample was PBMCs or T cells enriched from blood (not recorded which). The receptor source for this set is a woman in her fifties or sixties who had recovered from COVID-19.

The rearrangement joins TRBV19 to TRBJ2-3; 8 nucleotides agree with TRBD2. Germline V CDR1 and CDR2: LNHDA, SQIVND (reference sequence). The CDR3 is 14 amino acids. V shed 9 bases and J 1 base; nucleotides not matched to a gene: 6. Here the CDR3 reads CASTTSGRTDTQYF. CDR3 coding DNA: TGTGCCAGCACCACTAGCGGCCGCACAGATACGCAGTATTTT.

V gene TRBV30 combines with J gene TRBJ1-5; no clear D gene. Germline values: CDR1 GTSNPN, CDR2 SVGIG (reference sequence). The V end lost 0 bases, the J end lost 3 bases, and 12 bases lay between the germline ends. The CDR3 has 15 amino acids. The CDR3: CAWSVPRRANQPQHF. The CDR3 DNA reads TGTGCCTGGAGTGTTCCCAGGAGGGCCAATCAGCCCCAGCATTTT.

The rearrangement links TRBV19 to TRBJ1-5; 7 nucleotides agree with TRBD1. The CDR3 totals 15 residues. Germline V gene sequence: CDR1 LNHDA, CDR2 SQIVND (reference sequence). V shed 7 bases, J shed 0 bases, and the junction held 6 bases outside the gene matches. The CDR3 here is CASKGTDYSNQPQHF. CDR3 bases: TGTGCCAGTAAGGGGACAGATTATAGCAATCAGCCCCAGCATTTT.

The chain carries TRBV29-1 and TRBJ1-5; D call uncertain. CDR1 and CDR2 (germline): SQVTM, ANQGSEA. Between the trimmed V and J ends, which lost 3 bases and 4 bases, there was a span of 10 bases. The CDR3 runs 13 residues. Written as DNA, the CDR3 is TGCAGCGTTGAGCTCGGGATTAATCAGCCCCAGCATTTT. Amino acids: CSVELGINQPQHF.

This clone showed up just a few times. The CDR3 bases are TGTGCCAGCAGTTCATGGGCTAGCGGGGGGCGCCGGGCCAAAAACATTCAGTACTTC. This encodes CASSSWASGGRRAKNIQYF. The J gene is TRBJ2-4, the V gene TRBV28; 11 positions agree with TRBD2. The CDR3 loop spans 19 amino acids. Germline V gene data show CDR1 as MDHEN and CDR2 as SYDVKM. The ends lost 4 bases at V and 1 base at J; junction bases unmatched: 12.

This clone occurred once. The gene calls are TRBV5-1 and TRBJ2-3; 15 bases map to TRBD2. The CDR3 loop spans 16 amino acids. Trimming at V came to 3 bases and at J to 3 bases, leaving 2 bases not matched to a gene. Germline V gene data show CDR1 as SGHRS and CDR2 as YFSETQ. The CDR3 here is CASSWGTSGRTDTQYF. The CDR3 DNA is TGCGCCAGCAGCTGGGGGACTAGCGGGAGGACAGATACGCAGTATTTT. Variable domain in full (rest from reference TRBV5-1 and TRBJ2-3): KAGVTQTPRYLIKTRGQQVTLSCSPISGHRSVSWYQQTPGQGLQFLFEYFSETQRNKGNFPGRFSGRQFSNSRSEMNVSTLELGDSALYLCASSWGTSGRTDTQYFGPGTRLTVL.

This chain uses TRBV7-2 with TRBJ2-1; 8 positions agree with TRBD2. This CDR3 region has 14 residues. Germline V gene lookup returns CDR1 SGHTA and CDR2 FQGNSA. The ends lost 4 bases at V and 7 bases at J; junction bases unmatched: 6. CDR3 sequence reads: CASSWAGGPNEQFF. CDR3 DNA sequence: TGTGCCAGCAGCTGGGCGGGAGGCCCGAATGAGCAGTTCTTC. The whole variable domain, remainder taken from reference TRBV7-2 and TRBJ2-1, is GAGVSQSPSNKVTEKGKDVELRCDPISGHTALYWYRQSLGQGLEFLIYFQGNSAPDKSGLPSDRFSAERTGGSVSTLTIQRTQQEDSAVYLCASSWAGGPNEQFFGPGTRLTVL.

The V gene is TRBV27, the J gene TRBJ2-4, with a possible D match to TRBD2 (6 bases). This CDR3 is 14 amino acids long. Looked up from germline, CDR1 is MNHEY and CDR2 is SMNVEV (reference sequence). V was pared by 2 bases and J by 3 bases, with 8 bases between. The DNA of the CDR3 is TGTGCCAGCAGTTTAAACGGGGGCAAAAACATTCAGTACTTC. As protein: CASSLNGGKNIQYF.

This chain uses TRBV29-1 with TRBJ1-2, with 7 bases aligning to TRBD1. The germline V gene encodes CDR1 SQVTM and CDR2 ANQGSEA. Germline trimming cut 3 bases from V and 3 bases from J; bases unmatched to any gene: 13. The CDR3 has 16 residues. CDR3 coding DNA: TGCAGCGTTGACCACGGGACAGACGGCACTGACTATGGCTACACCTTC. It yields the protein CSVDHGTDGTDYGYTF.

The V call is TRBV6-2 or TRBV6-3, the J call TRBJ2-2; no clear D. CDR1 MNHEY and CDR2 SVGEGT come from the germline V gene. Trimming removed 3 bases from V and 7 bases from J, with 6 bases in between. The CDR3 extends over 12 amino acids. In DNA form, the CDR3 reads TGTGCCAGCAGTTATCTGAGCGGGGAGCTGTTTTTT. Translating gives CASSYLSGELFF.

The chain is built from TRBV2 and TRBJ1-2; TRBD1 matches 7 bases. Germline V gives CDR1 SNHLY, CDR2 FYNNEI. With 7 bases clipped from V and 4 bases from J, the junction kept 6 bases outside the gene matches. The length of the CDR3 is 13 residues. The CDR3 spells CASNPQGRYGYTF. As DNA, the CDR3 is TGTGCCAGCAATCCACAGGGGCGCTATGGCTACACCTTC.

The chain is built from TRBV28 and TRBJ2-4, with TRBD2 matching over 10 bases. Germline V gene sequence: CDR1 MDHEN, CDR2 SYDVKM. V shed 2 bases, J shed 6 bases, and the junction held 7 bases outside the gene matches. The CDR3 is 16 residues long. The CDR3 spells CASSLGTSGNLNIQYF. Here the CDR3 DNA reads TGTGCCAGCAGTTTAGGTACTAGCGGGAATCTAAACATTCAGTACTTC.

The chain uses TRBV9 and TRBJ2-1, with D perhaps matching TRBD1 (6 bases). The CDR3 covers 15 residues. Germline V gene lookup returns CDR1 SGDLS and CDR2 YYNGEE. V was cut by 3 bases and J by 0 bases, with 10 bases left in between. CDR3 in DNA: TGTGCCAGCAGCGCACAGGGCGGCTCCTACAATGAGCAGTTCTTC. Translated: CASSAQGGSYNEQFF.

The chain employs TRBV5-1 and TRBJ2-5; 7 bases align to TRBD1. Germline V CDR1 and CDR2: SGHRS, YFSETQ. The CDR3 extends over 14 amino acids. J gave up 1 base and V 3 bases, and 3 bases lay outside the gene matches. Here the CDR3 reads CASSWDSTQETQYF. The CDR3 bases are TGCGCCAGCAGCTGGGACAGCACCCAAGAGACCCAGTACTTC.

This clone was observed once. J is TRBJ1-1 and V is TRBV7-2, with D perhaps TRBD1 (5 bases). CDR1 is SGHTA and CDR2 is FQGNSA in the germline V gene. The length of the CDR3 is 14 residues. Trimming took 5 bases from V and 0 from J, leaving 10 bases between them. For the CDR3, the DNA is TGTGCCAGCAGCCCGACAGCATTGAACACTGAAGCTTTCTTT. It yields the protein CASSPTALNTEAFF.

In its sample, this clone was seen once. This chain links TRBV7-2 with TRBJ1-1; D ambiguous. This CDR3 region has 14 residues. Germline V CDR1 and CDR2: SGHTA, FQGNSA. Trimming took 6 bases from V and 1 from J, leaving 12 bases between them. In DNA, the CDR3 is TGTGCCAGCAGAATCGCATTCGGGAACACTGAAGCTTTCTTT. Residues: CASRIAFGNTEAFF.